This T cell receptor (beta chain) derives from a study of blood T cell repertoires in COVID-19. Looking at the study overall: T cells, B-cell-depleted T cells, or PBMCs provided the cDNA or gDNA that served as material.

V was pared by 3 bases and J by 6 bases, with 4 bases of the junction left unmatched. The CDR3 totals 13 residues. Germline V lookup: CDR1 SGHRS, CDR2 YFSETQ. In the original analysis: From reference gene primer amplification, estimates of nucleated cell counts were derived. Assay: immunoSEQ multiplex PCR; the TCRdb copy retains only in-frame clones and omits some. The V and J calls and the clone size are those of that table, but D and trimming were determined from the DNA. The data show 140,000 or so clones, with around 89% seen just once and 2.5% held by the top ten. The specimen sequenced was peripheral blood. The TCR sequence derives from a human donor with COVID-19, enrolled during active disease. The donor label of this sample is uncertain. V is TRBV5-1 and J is TRBJ1-1; TRBD1 aligns across 8 bases. The CDR3 sequence is CASSSQGASEAFF. The CDR3, as DNA: TGCGCCAGCAGCTCTCAGGGGGCGTCTGAAGCTTTCTTT.